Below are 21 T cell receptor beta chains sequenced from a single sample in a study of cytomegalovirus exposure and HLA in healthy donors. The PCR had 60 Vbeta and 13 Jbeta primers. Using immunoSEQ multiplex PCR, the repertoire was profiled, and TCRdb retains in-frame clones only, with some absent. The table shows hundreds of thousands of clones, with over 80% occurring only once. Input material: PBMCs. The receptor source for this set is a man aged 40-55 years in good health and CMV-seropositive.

In DNA, the CDR3 is TGTGCCAGCAGCGTCAGCTACAATGAGCAGTTCTTC. It codes for CASSVSYNEQFF. The V gene is TRBV2, the J gene TRBJ2-1; D gene uncertain. Germline CDR1 reads SNHLY; CDR2 reads FYNNEI. With 6 bases removed from V and 3 bases from J, the gap between germline ends came to 6 bases. This CDR3 contains 12 residues.

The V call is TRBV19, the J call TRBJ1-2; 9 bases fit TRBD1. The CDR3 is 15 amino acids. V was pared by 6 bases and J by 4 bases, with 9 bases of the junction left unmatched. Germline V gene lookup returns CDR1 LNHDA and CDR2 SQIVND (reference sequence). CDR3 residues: CASRGQGTGSYGYTF. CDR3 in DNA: TGTGCCAGTAGGGGGCAAGGGACAGGGTCCTATGGCTACACCTTC.

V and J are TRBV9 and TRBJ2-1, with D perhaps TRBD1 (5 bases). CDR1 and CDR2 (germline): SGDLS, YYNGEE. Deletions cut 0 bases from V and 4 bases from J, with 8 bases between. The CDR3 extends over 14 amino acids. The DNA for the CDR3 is TGTGCCAGCAGCGTAGGCCAGGGTTACAATGAGCAGTTCTTC. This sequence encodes CASSVGQGYNEQFF. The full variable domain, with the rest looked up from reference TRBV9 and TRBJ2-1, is DSGVTQTPKHLITATGQRVTLRCSPRSGDLSVYWYQQSLDQGLQFLIQYYNGEERAKGNILERFSAQQFPDLHSELNLSSLELGDSALYFCASSVGQGYNEQFFGPGTRLTVL.

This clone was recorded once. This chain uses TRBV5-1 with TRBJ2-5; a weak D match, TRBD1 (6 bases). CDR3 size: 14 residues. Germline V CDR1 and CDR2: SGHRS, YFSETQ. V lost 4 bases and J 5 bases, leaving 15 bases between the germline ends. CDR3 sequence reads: CASSIAYRDETQYF. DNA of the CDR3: TGCGCCAGCAGCATAGCCTACAGGGATGAGACCCAGTACTTC.

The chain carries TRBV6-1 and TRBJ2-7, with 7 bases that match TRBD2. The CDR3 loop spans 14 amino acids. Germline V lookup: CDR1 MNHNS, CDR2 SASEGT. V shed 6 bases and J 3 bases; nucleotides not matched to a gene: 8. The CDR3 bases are TGTGCCAGCAGGTCCGCAGCGGGGTTCTACGAGCAGTACGTC. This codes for CASRSAAGFYEQYV.

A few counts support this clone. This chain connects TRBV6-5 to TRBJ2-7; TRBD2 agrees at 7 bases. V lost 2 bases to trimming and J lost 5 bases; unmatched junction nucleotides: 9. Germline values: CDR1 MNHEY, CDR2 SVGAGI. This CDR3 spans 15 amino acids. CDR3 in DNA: TGTGCCAGCAGTTACGGCGGGAGCCGCAGCGACGAGCAGTACTTC. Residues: CASSYGGSRSDEQYF.

The CDR3 spells CASSYSSTNQETQYF. The CDR3 bases are TGTGCCAGCAGCTACTCGTCAACGAATCAAGAGACCCAGTACTTC. V usage is TRBV7-2 and J usage is TRBJ2-5; D remains ambiguous. Germline CDR1 SGHTA, CDR2 FQGNSA. The CDR3 is 15 amino acids. V lost 4 bases to trimming and J lost 2 bases, with 14 bases between them. The complete variable domain, with remaining parts taken from reference TRBV7-2 and TRBJ2-5, reads GAGVSQSPSNKVTEKGKDVELRCDPISGHTALYWYRQSLGQGLEFLIYFQGNSAPDKSGLPSDRFSAERTGGSVSTLTIQRTQQEDSAVYLCASSYSSTNQETQYFGPGTRLLVL.

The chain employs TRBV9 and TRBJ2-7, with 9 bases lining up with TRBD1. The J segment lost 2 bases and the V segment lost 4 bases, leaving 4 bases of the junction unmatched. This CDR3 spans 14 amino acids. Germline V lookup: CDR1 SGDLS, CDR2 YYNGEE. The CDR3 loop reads CASSLTGGPYEQYF. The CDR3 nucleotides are TGTGCCAGCAGCCTAACAGGGGGCCCCTACGAGCAGTACTTC.

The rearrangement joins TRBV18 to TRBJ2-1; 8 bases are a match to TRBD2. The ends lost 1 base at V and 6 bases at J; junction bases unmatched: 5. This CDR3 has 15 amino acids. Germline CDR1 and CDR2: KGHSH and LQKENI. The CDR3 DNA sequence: TGTGCCAGCTCACCACTAACTAGCGGACCCAATGAGCAGTTCTTC. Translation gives CASSPLTSGPNEQFF.

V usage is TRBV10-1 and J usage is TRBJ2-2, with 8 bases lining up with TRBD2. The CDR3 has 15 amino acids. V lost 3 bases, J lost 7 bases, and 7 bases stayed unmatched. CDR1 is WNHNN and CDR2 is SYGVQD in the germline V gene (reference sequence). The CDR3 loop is CASSDIAGGVGELFF. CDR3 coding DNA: TGCGCCAGCAGTGACATTGCGGGAGGCGTCGGGGAGCTGTTTTTT.

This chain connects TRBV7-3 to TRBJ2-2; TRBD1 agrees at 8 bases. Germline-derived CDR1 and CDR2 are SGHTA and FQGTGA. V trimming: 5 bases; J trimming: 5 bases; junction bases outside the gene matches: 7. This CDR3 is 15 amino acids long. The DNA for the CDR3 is TGTGCCAGCAGCCCGACAGGGGTAGGGACCGGGGAGCTGTTTTTT. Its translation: CASSPTGVGTGELFF.

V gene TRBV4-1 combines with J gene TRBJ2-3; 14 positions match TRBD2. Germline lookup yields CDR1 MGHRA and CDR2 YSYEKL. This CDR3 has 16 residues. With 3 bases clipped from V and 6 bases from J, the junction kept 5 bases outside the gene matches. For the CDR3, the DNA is TGCGCCAGCAGCCACCTTCGGACTAGCGGGGGGGATACGCAGTATTTT. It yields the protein CASSHLRTSGGDTQYF.

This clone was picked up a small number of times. CDR3 in amino acids: CASSPGQGSYNEQFF. The CDR3 DNA reads TGTGCCAGCAGCCCGGGACAGGGGTCCTACAATGAGCAGTTCTTC. The rearrangement uses TRBV5-5 and TRBJ2-1, with TRBD1 identical over 10 bases. Losses at the gene ends were 4 bases for V and 1 base for J; bases not matched to a gene: 2. This CDR3 comprises 15 residues. The germline V gene has CDR1 SGHKS and CDR2 YYEKEE (reference sequence).

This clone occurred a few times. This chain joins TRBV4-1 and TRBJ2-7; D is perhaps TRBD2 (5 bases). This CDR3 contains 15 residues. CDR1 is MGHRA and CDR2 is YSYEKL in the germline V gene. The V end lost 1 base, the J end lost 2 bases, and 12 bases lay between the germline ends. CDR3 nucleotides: TGCGCCAGCAGCCAAGGAACCGGGGAGCCCTACGAGCAGTACGTC. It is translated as CASSQGTGEPYEQYV.

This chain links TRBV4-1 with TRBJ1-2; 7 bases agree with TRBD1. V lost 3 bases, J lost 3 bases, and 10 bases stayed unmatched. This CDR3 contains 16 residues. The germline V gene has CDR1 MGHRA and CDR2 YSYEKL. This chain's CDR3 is CASSQDRDSLYYGYTF. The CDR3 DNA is TGCGCCAGCAGCCAGGACCGGGACAGCCTTTACTATGGCTACACCTTC.

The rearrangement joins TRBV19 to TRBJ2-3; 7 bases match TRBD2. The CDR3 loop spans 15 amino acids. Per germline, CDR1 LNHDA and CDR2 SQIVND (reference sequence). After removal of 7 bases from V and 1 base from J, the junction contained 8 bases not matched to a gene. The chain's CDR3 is CASTTAGYGTDTQYF. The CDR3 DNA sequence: TGTGCCAGTACGACAGCGGGATATGGCACAGATACGCAGTATTTT.

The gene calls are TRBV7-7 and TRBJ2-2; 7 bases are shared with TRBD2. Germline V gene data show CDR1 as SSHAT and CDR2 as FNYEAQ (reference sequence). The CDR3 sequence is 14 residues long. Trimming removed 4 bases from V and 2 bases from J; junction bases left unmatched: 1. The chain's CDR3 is CASSSSGNTGELFF. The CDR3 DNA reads TGTGCCAGCAGCTCTAGCGGAAACACCGGGGAGCTGTTTTTT.

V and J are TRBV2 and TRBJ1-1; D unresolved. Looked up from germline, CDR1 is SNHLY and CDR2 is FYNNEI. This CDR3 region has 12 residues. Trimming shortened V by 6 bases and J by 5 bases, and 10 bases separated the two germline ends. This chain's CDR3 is CASSPGWTEAFF. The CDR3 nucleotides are TGTGCCAGCAGCCCAGGATGGACTGAAGCTTTCTTT.

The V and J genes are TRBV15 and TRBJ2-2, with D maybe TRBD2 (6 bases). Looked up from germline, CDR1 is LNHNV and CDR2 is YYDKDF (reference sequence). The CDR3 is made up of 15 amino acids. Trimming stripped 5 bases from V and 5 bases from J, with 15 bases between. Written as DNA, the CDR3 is TGTGCCACCAGCGGGCGGGACCTGAGTACCGGGGAGCTGTTTTTT. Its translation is CATSGRDLSTGELFF.

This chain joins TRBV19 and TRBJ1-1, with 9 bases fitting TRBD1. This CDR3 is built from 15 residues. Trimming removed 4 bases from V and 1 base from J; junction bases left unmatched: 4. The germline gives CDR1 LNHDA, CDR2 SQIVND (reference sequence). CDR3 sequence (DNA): TGTGCCAGTAGTAGGTGGACAGGGGCGAACACTGAAGCTTTCTTT. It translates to CASSRWTGANTEAFF.

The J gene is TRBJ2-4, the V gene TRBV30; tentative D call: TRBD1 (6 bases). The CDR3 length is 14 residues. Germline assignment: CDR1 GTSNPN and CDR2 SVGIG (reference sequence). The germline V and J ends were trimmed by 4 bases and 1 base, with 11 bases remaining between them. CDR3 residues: CAWITGKAKNIQYF. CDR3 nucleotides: TGTGCCTGGATTACAGGGAAGGCCAAAAACATTCAGTACTTC.